This T cell receptor (beta chain) was recorded in a study of graft-versus-host responses after intestinal transplantation. Study observations and caveats: In patients with graft-donor T cell macrochimerism, allograft graft-versus-host to host-versus-graft clonal ratios were high. GvH clones turned up in recipient marrow; some had shown up first in ileum or blood.

This clone has just one count. The antigen is unknown. The method was immunoSEQ multiplex PCR; TCRdb's version includes in-frame clones alone and lacks a portion of them. This table holds 150,000 or so clones, around 90% found once. CDR3 length: 14 residues. V was clipped by 0 bases and J by 3 bases, with 3 bases between them. The germline CDR1 and CDR2 sequences are SEHNR and FQNEAQ (reference sequence). This TCR came from a human donor who received an intestinal transplant. The chain links TRBV7-9 to TRBJ2-6; D gene unclear. The sequencing here drew on unstimulated CD4+ T cells sorted from spleen or lymph node cells, taken before intestinal transplant. The CDR3: CASSLADGANVLTF. DNA of the CDR3: TGTGCCAGCAGCTTAGCGGATGGGGCCAACGTCCTGACTTTC. The full variable domain, completed using reference TRBV7-9 and TRBJ2-6, is DTGVSQNPRHKITKRGQNVTFRCDPISEHNRLYWYRQTLGQGPEFLTYFQNEAQLEKSRLLSDRFSAERPKGSFSTLEIQRTEQGDSAMYLCASSLADGANVLTFGAGSRLTVL.